One and the same sample provided the 15 T cell receptor beta chains below, sequenced in a study of beta chain features in type 1 diabetes. Findings of the study overall: Moderate but significant shortening of TCRB CDR3s was recorded in all four CD4+ subsets from Type 1 diabetes patients.

The authors reverse transcribed all of the isolated RNA, so sequencing captured expressed TCRB transcripts. Repertoires were generated with immunoSEQ multiplex PCR, while TCRdb's copy carries only in-frame clones and drops some. The table records about 160,000 clones, 7.5% to 9.5% of them present only once. These TCRs are of unknown antigen specificity. Material: central memory CD4+ T cells from blood. These TCRs come from a woman between 18 and 29 years old with type 1 diabetes.

This clone was observed a handful of times. V is TRBV27 and J is TRBJ1-4; weak D call: TRBD1 (5 bases). Deletions cut 7 bases from V and 5 bases from J, with 14 bases between. There are 14 residues in the CDR3. In germline, CDR1 is MNHEY, CDR2 SMNVEV (reference sequence). The CDR3 DNA sequence: TGTGCCAGCAATATGGGAGGGGAGAATGAAAAACTGTTTTTT. It specifies CASNMGGENEKLFF.

This clone was observed a handful of times. This rearrangement joins TRBV4-2 to TRBJ1-2; TRBD1 matches at 7 bases. Germline lookup yields CDR1 LGHNA and CDR2 YNFKEQ. The CDR3 consists of 13 residues. V gave up 6 bases and J gave up 3 bases; unmatched junction bases: 4. CDR3 in DNA: TGTGCCAGCAGTCGGGACAGAGACTATGGCTACACCTTC. As protein: CASSRDRDYGYTF.

The chain employs TRBV4-3 and TRBJ1-5; D not resolved. CDR1 LGHNA and CDR2 YSLEER come from the germline V gene. The CDR3 is 13 residues long. Trimming pared 1 base from V and 7 bases from J, leaving 8 bases between. CDR3 region: CASSQGVSQPQHF. For the CDR3, the DNA is TGCGCCAGCAGCCAAGGAGTAAGCCAGCCCCAGCATTTT.

A few counts support this clone. J is TRBJ1-3 and V is TRBV9, with a weak D call TRBD1 (6 bases). Germline V lookup: CDR1 SGDLS, CDR2 YYNGEE. V dropped 1 base and J dropped 1 base, with 9 bases sitting between them. The CDR3 is 15 residues long. The CDR3 DNA follows: TGTGCCAGCAGCGTACAGGGGACGTCTGGAAACACCATATATTTT. Translating it yields CASSVQGTSGNTIYF. Full variable domain (remainder filled in from reference TRBV9 and TRBJ1-3): DSGVTQTPKHLITATGQRVTLRCSPRSGDLSVYWYQQSLDQGLQFLIQYYNGEERAKGNILERFSAQQFPDLHSELNLSSLELGDSALYFCASSVQGTSGNTIYFGEGSWLTVV.

The table lists this clone with a few counts. This sequence joins TRBV5-1 and TRBJ2-5; maybe TRBD1 (6 bases). Germline values: CDR1 SGHRS, CDR2 YFSETQ. The CDR3 consists of 15 residues. Between the trimmed V and J ends, which lost 0 bases and 2 bases, there was a span of 11 bases. CDR3 residues: CASSLAPGQQETQYF. CDR3 DNA sequence: TGCGCCAGCAGCTTGGCTCCGGGACAACAAGAGACCCAGTACTTC.

This chain connects TRBV9 to TRBJ2-3; 11 bases fit TRBD2. CDR1 and CDR2 (germline): SGDLS, YYNGEE. The ends lost 1 base at V and 7 bases at J; junction bases unmatched: 5. The CDR3 has 15 amino acids. CDR3 sequence reads: CASSVLAGGSYTQYF. Written as DNA, the CDR3 is TGTGCCAGCAGCGTACTAGCGGGAGGCTCCTATACGCAGTATTTT.

Details on this clone: Other DNA sequences of this sample code for an identical CDR3. This rearrangement joins TRBV18 to TRBJ1-1; no clear D. Germline CDR1 KGHSH, CDR2 LQKENI. Trimming pared 3 bases from V and 3 bases from J, leaving 8 bases between. There are 13 residues in the CDR3. The CDR3 protein is CASSPRADTEAFF. CDR3 sequence (DNA): TGTGCCAGCTCACCGAGGGCGGACACTGAAGCTTTCTTT. The variable domain in full, with the rest retrieved from reference TRBV18 and TRBJ1-1, is NAGVMQNPRHLVRRRGQEARLRCSPMKGHSHVYWYRQLPEEGLKFMVYLQKENIIDESGMPKERFSAEFPKEGPSILRIQQVVRGDSAAYFCASSPRADTEAFFGQGTRLTVV.

This clone was counted only a few times. The V call is TRBV18, the J call TRBJ2-3; TRBD2 might be the D (5 bases). V lost 2 bases and J lost 5, with 11 bases in between. Germline V lookup: CDR1 KGHSH, CDR2 LQKENI. The CDR3 is 14 residues long. The CDR3 coding sequence is TGTGCCAGCTCACCAGAGACTAATATAGATACGCAGTATTTT. It is translated as CASSPETNIDTQYF.

This clone was observed a handful of times. The V and J genes are TRBV29-1 and TRBJ1-1; D gene unclear. Deletions cut 6 bases from V and 1 base from J, with 9 bases between. The CDR3 is made up of 12 amino acids. Looked up from germline, CDR1 is SQVTM and CDR2 is ANQGSEA. In nucleotides, the CDR3 is TGCAGCGTAGGGAGCTGGAACACTGAAGCTTTCTTT. This codes for CSVGSWNTEAFF.

The table lists this clone with a few counts. This sequence joins TRBV7-9 and TRBJ1-1; D remains unclear. V was clipped by 7 bases and J by 7 bases, with 13 bases between them. The CDR3 is 12 residues long. Germline CDR1 and CDR2: SEHNR and FQNEAQ (reference sequence). The CDR3 is CASTIHGDEAFF. For the CDR3, the DNA is TGTGCCAGCACTATCCACGGGGATGAAGCTTTCTTT.

This clone was observed a few times. This rearrangement joins TRBV6-5 to TRBJ2-5; D perhaps matches TRBD2 (5 bases). Germline V lookup: CDR1 MNHEY, CDR2 SVGAGI. The germline V and J ends were trimmed by 2 bases and 5 bases, with 12 bases remaining between them. CDR3 size: 14 residues. CDR3 in DNA: TGTGCCAGCAGTTACGGAGTCCCGGGGGAGACCCAGTACTTC. Translated: CASSYGVPGETQYF.

This clone was seen only a few times. The chain has TRBV30 and TRBJ2-5, with TRBD2 matching 9 bases. J lost 5 bases, V lost 6 bases, and 10 bases had no gene match. The CDR3 runs to 14 residues. Germline-derived CDR1 and CDR2 are GTSNPN and SVGIG (reference sequence). Here the CDR3 reads CACRGGSGRETQYF. CDR3 nucleotide sequence: TGTGCCTGCCGCGGGGGGAGCGGGAGGGAGACCCAGTACTTC.

This clone has only a few counts. The J gene is TRBJ2-3, the V gene TRBV5-4; D is undetermined. CDR3 size: 13 residues. The V end lost 2 bases, the J end lost 0 bases, and 4 bases lay between the germline ends. Germline CDR1 and CDR2: SGHNT and YYREEE (reference sequence). In DNA, the CDR3 is TGTGCCAGCAGCTTCTTTAGCACAGATACGCAGTATTTT. It encodes CASSFFSTDTQYF.

The chain recombines TRBV2 with TRBJ1-5, with D maybe TRBD1 (5 bases). CDR3 length: 13 amino acids. The ends were cut back, 4 bases at V and 7 bases at J, with 11 bases in the middle. Germline V lookup: CDR1 SNHLY, CDR2 FYNNEI. For the CDR3, the DNA is TGTGCCAGCAGTGGAGGTCGGGGGCAGCCCCAGCATTTT. This encodes CASSGGRGQPQHF.

This clone was recorded a few times. This chain connects TRBV5-1 to TRBJ2-3; tentatively, D is TRBD2 (7 bases). V lost 4 bases to trimming and J lost 3 bases, with 18 bases between them. CDR1 and CDR2 (germline): SGHRS, YFSETQ. This CDR3 is 16 amino acids long. CDR3 loop: CASSGSAGARTDTQYF. The CDR3, as DNA: TGCGCCAGCAGCGGGTCCGCGGGGGCAAGGACAGATACGCAGTATTTT.